The 23 T cell receptor beta chains reported below all come from one sample, sequenced in a study of T cells in Graves' hyperthyroidism and ophthalmopathy. Researchers took RNA transcripts and amplified the TCR beta CDR3 regions from them. A first-round RT-PCR of the TCR CDR3 used the HTBI primer set. TCRdb reanalysed the multiplex PCR reads using MiXCR and keeps one entry per CDR3 protein. The sample contains 150,000 to 200,000 distinct CDR3 sequences, 9.4% of which appear only once. The sequenced sample consisted of blood. These receptors originate from a woman between 18 and 29 years old with Graves' hyperthyroidism that later progressed to Graves' ophthalmopathy.

The chain combines TRBV6-5 with TRBJ2-5; D is perhaps TRBD2 (5 bases). Deletions cut 0 bases from V and 7 bases from J, with 12 bases between. Germline V gives CDR1 MNHEY, CDR2 SVGAGI. This CDR3 has 14 residues. The CDR3 loop reads CASSYSERIGTQYF. The DNA for the CDR3 is TGTGCCAGCAGTTACTCCGAGCGGATAGGGACCCAGTACTTC.

This clonotype was recorded at least ten times. The chain combines TRBV24-1 with TRBJ1-2, with no clear D. This CDR3 has 13 residues. V lost 0 bases, J lost 7 bases, and 8 bases lay in between. CDR1 KGHDR and CDR2 SFDVKD come from the germline V gene. The CDR3 DNA reads TGTGCCACCAGTGATTTGCGGACGACTGGCTACACCTTC. It yields the protein CATSDLRTTGYTF.

This clonotype has a count of ten or more. This chain links TRBV30 with TRBJ1-1; no clear D gene. From germline, CDR1 is GTSNPN and CDR2 SVGIG (reference sequence). The CDR3 is made up of 12 amino acids. The V end lost 4 bases, the J end lost 8 bases, and 14 bases lay between the germline ends. CDR3 sequence (DNA): TGTGCCTGGAATCCGGGAGGCGCCGAAGCTTTCTTT. It specifies CAWNPGGAEAFF.

This clonotype was counted many times. The rearrangement uses TRBV29-1 and TRBJ1-2, with D possibly matching TRBD1 (5 bases). Germline lookup yields CDR1 SQVTM and CDR2 ANQGSEA. CDR3 length equals 18 residues. With 0 bases removed from V and 8 bases from J, the gap between germline ends came to 28 bases. The CDR3 is CSVEDQFPPRRALSGYTF. The CDR3 coding sequence is TGCAGCGTTGAAGATCAATTCCCGCCGCGCAGGGCCCTCTCAGGCTACACCTTC.

In its sample, this clonotype was seen many times. The J gene is TRBJ2-7, the V gene TRBV13, with 7 nucleotides matching TRBD1. The germline gives CDR1 PRHDT, CDR2 FYEKMQ (reference sequence). The CDR3 contains 15 residues. J gave up 3 bases and V 5 bases, and 10 bases lay outside the gene matches. The CDR3 bases are TGTGCCAGCAGCCGAACCGGGACAGAGTACTACGAGCAGTACTTC. It is translated as CASSRTGTEYYEQYF. The entire variable domain, with the rest obtained from reference TRBV13 and TRBJ2-7, is as follows: AAGVIQSPRHLIKEKRETATLKCYPIPRHDTVYWYQQGPGQDPQFLISFYEKMQSDKGSIPDRFSAQQFSDYHSELNMSSLELGDSALYFCASSRTGTEYYEQYFGPGTRLTVT.

This clonotype was counted at least ten times. This chain uses TRBV28 with TRBJ2-3, with D perhaps being TRBD1 or TRBD2 (5 bases each). Germline V gene data show CDR1 as MDHEN and CDR2 as SYDVKM. Trimming removed 3 bases from V and 1 base from J, with 17 bases in between. CDR3 length: 17 amino acids. The CDR3 here is CASSLGPRGSGTDTQYF. As DNA, the CDR3 is TGTGCCAGCAGTTTGGGACCTCGAGGGAGCGGCACAGATACGCAGTATTTT.

This clonotype was observed at least ten times. Here the CDR3 DNA reads TGTGCCACCAGCAGGAAGACTAGCGGGAGCACAAAGACCCAGTACTTC. Protein sequence: CATSRKTSGSTKTQYF. The chain has TRBV15 and TRBJ2-5; 12 nucleotides align to TRBD2. The CDR3 length is 16 residues. From germline, CDR1 is LNHNV and CDR2 YYDKDF (reference sequence). V shed 3 bases, J shed 6 bases, and the junction held 8 bases outside the gene matches.

This clonotype occurred many times. The junction and the germline gene differ at one end; a read error may be behind it. CDR3: CSARGIQSSYNEQFF. The CDR3 DNA follows: TGCAGCGCTAGAGGTATCCAGAGCTCCTACAATGAGCAGTTCTTC. The chain joins TRBV20-1 to TRBJ2-1; D remains ambiguous. In germline, CDR1 is DFQATT, CDR2 SNEGSKA (reference sequence). CDR3 size: 15 residues.

This clonotype has ten or more counts. The V and J genes are TRBV20-1 and TRBJ1-1; D unclear. The CDR3 extends over 11 amino acids. Deletions cut 6 bases from V and 1 base from J, with 6 bases between. CDR1 is DFQATT, CDR2 SNEGSKA, per germline (reference sequence). The CDR3 region is CSAVRNTEAFF. CDR3 nucleotides: TGCAGTGCCGTCCGGAACACTGAAGCTTTCTTT.

This clonotype showed up many times. The V and J genes are TRBV20-1 and TRBJ2-5; 7 positions match TRBD2. V trimming: 0 bases; J trimming: 1 base; junction bases outside the gene matches: 5. The germline CDR1 and CDR2 sequences are DFQATT and SNEGSKA (reference sequence). The CDR3 has 15 residues. DNA for the CDR3: TGCAGTGCTAGAGATTTCGGGGGGTCCCAAGAGACCCAGTACTTC. This encodes CSARDFGGSQETQYF.

This clonotype was counted at least ten times. The chain couples TRBV6-1 to TRBJ2-1, with TRBD2 matching over 11 bases. This CDR3 is built from 15 residues. The germline gives CDR1 MNHNS, CDR2 SASEGT. V dropped 2 bases and J dropped 9; count of bases not matched to a gene: 6. The CDR3, as DNA: TGTGCCAGCAGTGAAAATATAGCGGGAGGGTTTGAGCAGTTCTTC. This encodes CASSENIAGGFEQFF.

In this sample, this clonotype turned up many times. The chain links TRBV5-5 to TRBJ2-3, with no clear D. V lost 1 base, J lost 8 bases, and 14 bases lay in between. This CDR3 has 14 amino acids. CDR1 is SGHKS, CDR2 YYEKEE, per germline (reference sequence). The CDR3 DNA is TGTGCCAGCAGCTTGATTTTGGGTTTTGGTACGCAGTATTTT. As protein: CASSLILGFGTQYF.

This clonotype has more than one count but fewer than ten. The gene calls are TRBV20-1 and TRBJ2-1; TRBD2 agrees at 13 bases. J was trimmed by 4 bases and V by 2 bases; bases with no gene match: 2. This CDR3 has 15 amino acids. CDR1 is DFQATT, CDR2 SNEGSKA, per germline (reference sequence). The CDR3 protein is CSARTTSGRYNEQFF. As DNA, the CDR3 is TGCAGTGCTAGAACGACTAGCGGGAGGTACAATGAGCAGTTCTTC.

This clonotype has at least ten counts. This chain uses TRBV20-1 with TRBJ2-1, with 9 bases that match TRBD1. V lost 3 bases to trimming and J lost 9 bases; unmatched junction nucleotides: 9. CDR1 is DFQATT and CDR2 is SNEGSKA in the germline V gene (reference sequence). The CDR3 length is 14 residues. CDR3 residues: CSASAEQGAFEQFF. As DNA, the CDR3 is TGCAGTGCTAGTGCTGAACAGGGGGCGTTTGAGCAGTTCTTC.

This clonotype showed up many times. The chain joins TRBV16 to TRBJ1-1; no clear D gene. This CDR3 is built from 14 residues. Germline CDR1 and CDR2: KGHSY and FQNENV. With 3 bases removed from V and 0 bases from J, the gap between germline ends came to 8 bases. CDR3 residues: CASSQFGMNTEAFF. CDR3 sequence (DNA): TGTGCCAGCAGCCAGTTTGGCATGAACACTGAAGCTTTCTTT.

This clonotype occurred many times. The chain combines TRBV2 with TRBJ2-1; TRBD1 matches at 8 bases. The CDR3 has 13 residues. The germline V gene has CDR1 SNHLY and CDR2 FYNNEI. The J segment lost 2 bases and the V segment lost 8 bases, leaving 2 bases of the junction unmatched. The DNA of the CDR3 is TGTGCCAGCGGGACAGGAACCTACAATGAGCAGTTCTTC. Translation gives CASGTGTYNEQFF.

This clonotype showed up just a few times. The chain combines TRBV20-1 with TRBJ2-5, with a possible D match to TRBD2 (5 bases). In germline, CDR1 is DFQATT, CDR2 SNEGSKA (reference sequence). The CDR3 is 14 residues long. V was clipped by 4 bases and J by 5 bases, with 17 bases between them. The CDR3 DNA reads TGCAGTGCTAACCCGAGAGCTAGCTCGGAGACCCAGTACTTC. This gives the protein CSANPRASSETQYF.

The genes are TRBV5-6 and TRBJ2-1; D unresolved. Germline V gene lookup returns CDR1 SGHDT and CDR2 YYEEEE. V lost 1 base and J lost 7, with 6 bases in between. The CDR3 has 12 residues. The CDR3 is CASSLNPNEQFF. The CDR3 DNA reads TGTGCCAGCAGCTTGAATCCTAATGAGCAGTTCTTC.

This clonotype has just a few counts. The chain couples TRBV2 to TRBJ2-7, with D possibly TRBD1 on 6 matching bases. Germline V CDR1 and CDR2: SNHLY, FYNNEI. V lost 3 bases and J 0 bases, leaving 18 bases between the germline ends. This CDR3 contains 17 residues. The CDR3 DNA reads TGTGCCAGCAGTGATACTGAGCACAGGACAGACTCCTACGAGCAGTACTTC. Amino acid sequence: CASSDTEHRTDSYEQYF.

This clonotype was observed at least ten times. In DNA form, the CDR3 reads TGTGCCAGCAGCTTAGGGGACAGGGGTTCGTACGAGCAGTACTTC. Translated: CASSLGDRGSYEQYF. The chain uses TRBV7-2 and TRBJ2-7, with TRBD1 matching 10 bases. CDR3 length equals 15 residues. V lost 1 base to trimming and J lost 4 bases; unmatched junction nucleotides: 4. CDR1 is SGHTA, CDR2 FQGNSA, per germline.

This clonotype was counted many times. The gene calls are TRBV2 and TRBJ1-5; 9 bases agree with TRBD1. Trimming cost V 6 bases and J 1 base; bases outside gene matches: 7. The CDR3 loop spans 16 amino acids. The germline gives CDR1 SNHLY, CDR2 FYNNEI. The CDR3 reads CASRYGTGLSNQPQHF. DNA for the CDR3: TGTGCCAGCAGATACGGGACAGGGTTGAGCAATCAGCCCCAGCATTTT.

This chain links TRBV4-1 with TRBJ2-7, with D maybe TRBD2 (6 bases). The CDR3 runs to 16 residues. Germline CDR1 is MGHRA and CDR2 is YSYEKL. Trimming removed 2 bases at V and 0 bases at J, with 14 bases between. The CDR3: CASSQKEGLNSYEQYF. The CDR3 DNA sequence: TGCGCCAGCAGCCAAAAGGAGGGACTGAACTCCTACGAGCAGTACTTC.

This clonotype showed up many times. The chain uses TRBV11-2 and TRBJ2-7; no reliable D call. Trimming stripped 5 bases from V and 1 base from J, with 12 bases between. Germline assignment: CDR1 SGHAT and CDR2 FQNNGV. The CDR3 covers 14 residues. CDR3 nucleotides: TGTGCCAGCAGCGGCCTCGGCGGATCCTACGAGCAGTACTTC. This gives the protein CASSGLGGSYEQYF.